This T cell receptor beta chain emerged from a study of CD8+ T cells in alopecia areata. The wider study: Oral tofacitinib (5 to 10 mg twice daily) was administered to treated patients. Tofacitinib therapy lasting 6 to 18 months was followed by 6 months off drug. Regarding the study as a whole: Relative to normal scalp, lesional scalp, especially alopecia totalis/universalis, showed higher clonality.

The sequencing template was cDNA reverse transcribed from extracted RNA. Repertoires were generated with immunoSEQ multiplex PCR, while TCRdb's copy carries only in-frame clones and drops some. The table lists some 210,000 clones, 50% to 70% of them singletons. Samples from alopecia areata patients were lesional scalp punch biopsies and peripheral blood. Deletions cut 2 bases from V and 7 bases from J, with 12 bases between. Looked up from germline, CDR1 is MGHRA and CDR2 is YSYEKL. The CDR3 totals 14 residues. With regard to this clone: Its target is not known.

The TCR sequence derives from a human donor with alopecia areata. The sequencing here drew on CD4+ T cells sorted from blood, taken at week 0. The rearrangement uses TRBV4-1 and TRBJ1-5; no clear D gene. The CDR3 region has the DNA TGCGCCAGCAGCCAATTCGGGAAGGAGCAGCCCCAGCATTTT. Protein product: CASSQFGKEQPQHF.